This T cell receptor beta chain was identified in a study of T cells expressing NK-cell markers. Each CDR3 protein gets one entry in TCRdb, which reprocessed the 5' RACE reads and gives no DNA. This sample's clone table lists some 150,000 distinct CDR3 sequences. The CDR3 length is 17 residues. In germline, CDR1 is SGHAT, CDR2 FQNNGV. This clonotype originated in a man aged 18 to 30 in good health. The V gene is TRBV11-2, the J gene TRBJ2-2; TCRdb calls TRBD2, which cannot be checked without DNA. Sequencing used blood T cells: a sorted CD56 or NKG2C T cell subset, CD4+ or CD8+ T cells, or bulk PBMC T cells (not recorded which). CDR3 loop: CASPRGPSGSNTGELFF.